The entry below gives a single TCR beta chain sequence along with its context. The sample is drawn from a study of shared clonotypes between healthy human individuals. In the naive CD8 group, cells lacked CD45RO and were positively selected for CCR7, so terminally differentiated effector memory CD45RA+ cells were left out. Each subset's genomic DNA was split evenly across several immunoSEQ plates. Method: immunoSEQ multiplex PCR; TCRdb's copy keeps in-frame clones and lacks some. The sample lists just over 2,000,000 clones, 85% to 95% seen once, with roughly 1% in the top ten. This TCR was sampled from a man younger than 35 in good health. The specimen was naive CD8+ T cells sorted from blood.

CDR3 residues: CASSLLAAYYGYTF. CDR3 nucleotides: TGTGCCAGCAGCTTGTTGGCAGCCTACTATGGCTACACCTTC. This chain connects TRBV5-6 to TRBJ1-2, with no clear D. The CDR3 loop spans 14 amino acids. The ends were cut back, 1 base at V and 3 bases at J, with 10 bases in the middle. CDR1 SGHDT and CDR2 YYEEEE come from the germline V gene. The variable domain in full, completed from reference TRBV5-6 and TRBJ1-2, reads DAGVTQSPTHLIKTRGQQVTLRCSPKSGHDTVSWYQQALGQGPQFIFQYYEEEERQRGNFPDRFSGHQFPNYSSELNVNALLLGDSALYLCASSLLAAYYGYTFGSGTRLTVV.